This is a list of T cell receptor beta chains from one sample in a study of metastatic and nonmetastatic thyroid tumors. MiXCR was used by TCRdb to re-call the PCR reads. The profile shows approximately 35,000 clones, 10% to 14% of them singletons. The specimen was blood. These receptors were collected from a female donor with papillary thyroid cancer or a benign thyroid nodule (not recorded which). Some clones in this sample may be carry-over from other donors' samples. Each CDR3 is given with its conserved first and last residue. Fields, in order: clone size, V gene, D gene, J gene, CDR3 DNA, CDR3 protein. A D gene is named only where the DNA matches it firmly. Clone size is shown for a subset of rows, as once, few, many or a class of expanded clone.

many	TRBV6-1	TRBD2	TRBJ2-7	TGTGCCAGCAGGGCTTCTAGCGGGACGTCCTACGAGCAGTACTTC	CASRASSGTSYEQYF
many	TRBV10-3	TRBD1	TRBJ1-2	TGTGCCATCAGTGATGGAGGGGGCGACTATGGCTACACCTTC	CAISDGGGDYGYTF
many	TRBV9	NA	TRBJ2-1	TGTGCCAGCAGCGTAGGCAGCGGCAGCTTGAATGAGCAGTTCTTC	CASSVGSGSLNEQFF
many	TRBV28	TRBD1	TRBJ2-7	TGTGCCAGCAGTGCCCAGGACAGGGGTGTATACGAGCAGTACTTC	CASSAQDRGVYEQYF
many	TRBV5-6	NA	TRBJ1-2	TGTGCCAGCAGCTTTTACAGGGCTATCTATGGCTACACCTTC	CASSFYRAIYGYTF
many	TRBV5-6	NA	TRBJ2-6	TGTGCCAGCAGCTTGCAGGGCTCTGGGGCCAACGTCCTGACTTTC	CASSLQGSGANVLTF
many	TRBV30	NA	TRBJ2-5	TGTGCCTGGAGTGTAGCAGGGATAAAGACCCAGTACTTC	CAWSVAGIKTQYF
many	TRBV18	TRBD1	TRBJ2-7	TGTGCCAGCTCACCAAGCCAGACTTCCTCAGGGGGGCAGTACTTC	CASSPSQTSSGGQYF
NA	TRBV6-5	NA	TRBJ1-2	TGTGCCAGCAGTTACTCGATACCCCTTGGCTACACCTTC	CASSYSIPLGYTF
NA	TRBV11-2	TRBD2	TRBJ2-7	TGTGCCAGCAGCGGGGGACTAGCAGCCGAGCAGTACTTC	CASSGGLAAEQYF
many	TRBV19	TRBD2	TRBJ2-6	TGTGCCAGTAGGACTAGCGGGAGCTCTGGGGCCAACGTCCTGACTTTC	CASRTSGSSGANVLTF
NA	TRBV6-5	NA	TRBJ2-3	TGTGCCAGCAGTTACTCGATGGACAGCGCAGGGACAGATACGCAGTATTTT	CASSYSMDSAGTDTQYF
many	TRBV9	TRBD1	TRBJ2-2	TGTGCCAGCAGCGGGGACAGGTTTGACACCGGGGAGCTGTTTTTT	CASSGDRFDTGELFF
many	TRBV30	TRBD1	TRBJ2-7	TGTGCCTGGAGTGTTCCCCCACCAGACAGGGCCTACGAGCAGTACTTC	CAWSVPPPDRAYEQYF
many	TRBV5-1	NA	TRBJ1-2	TGCGCCAGCAGCGCGGACGGGTATGGCTACACCTTC	CASSADGYGYTF
many	TRBV13	NA	TRBJ2-1	TGTGCCAGCAGCTCCGGGCGGGACTTATTAACGAGCTCCTACAATGAGCAGTTCTTC	CASSSGRDLLTSSYNEQFF
many	TRBV6-1	TRBD2	TRBJ2-1	TGTGCCAGCACGCCTGCTGGACTAGCGGGATACGTTGAGCAGTTCTTC	CASTPAGLAGYVEQFF
many	TRBV4-2	TRBD2	TRBJ2-1	TGTGCCAGCAGCCAAGAGGCGGGAGGGCCTGGTGAGCAGTTCTTC	CASSQEAGGPGEQFF
many	TRBV7-2	TRBD1	TRBJ2-5	TGTGCCAGCAGCTTACAAGGGACAGCCCAAGAGACCCAGTACTTC	CASSLQGTAQETQYF
many	TRBV7-2	NA	TRBJ1-3	TGTGCCAGCAGCCCACAAGGGGGGAGTGGAAACACCATATATTTT	CASSPQGGSGNTIYF
many	TRBV10-3	TRBD1	TRBJ2-7	TGTGCCATCAGTGGGACAGGGGGCCCGGGCTACGAGCAGTACTTC	CAISGTGGPGYEQYF
few	TRBV27	NA	TRBJ2-7	TGTGCCAGCAGTTCAGGGCAGGCAAGTTACGAGCAGTACTTC	CASSSGQASYEQYF
few	TRBV7-6	NA	TRBJ1-1	TGTGCCAGCAGCTTAAATTTTTTGGGAAGGTCTGAAGCTTTCTTT	CASSLNFLGRSEAFF
many	TRBV19	TRBD1	TRBJ2-7	TGTGCTTCAGGCAGGGGGCGCGAATACGAGCAGTACTTC	CASGRGREYEQYF
many	TRBV24-1	TRBD2	TRBJ2-3	TGTGCCACCAGTGATCGCGGGGGGGTTGATACGCAGTATTTT	CATSDRGGVDTQYF
many	TRBV15	NA	TRBJ1-5	TGTGCCACCAGCAGGTCGGCCAGCAATCAGCCCCAGCATTTT	CATSRSASNQPQHF
many	TRBV29-1	TRBD2	TRBJ2-1	TGCAGCGTTGGGACTAGCGGGAGGAGATGGAATGAGCAGTTCTTC	CSVGTSGRRWNEQFF
many	TRBV27	NA	TRBJ1-2	TGTGCCAGCAGTTCCGGACAGCATGGCTACACCTTC	CASSSGQHGYTF
many	TRBV5-5	TRBD2	TRBJ2-3	TGTGCCAGCAGCCCGGGGGGGGGCACAGATACGCAGTATTTT	CASSPGGGTDTQYF
many	TRBV18	NA	TRBJ2-1	TGTGCCAGCTCGCTAGACTTAGGGGGAAGCTCCTACAATGAGCAGTTCTTC	CASSLDLGGSSYNEQFF
medium-sized	TRBV20-1	NA	TRBJ2-7	TGCAGTGCTAGAACAGGGATAGGCCTCGGCTACGAGCAGTACTTC	CSARTGIGLGYEQYF
many	TRBV3-1	TRBD1	TRBJ2-7	TGTGCCAGCAGCCATCCGCGTACAGGGGCTATAACCTACGAGCAGTACTTC	CASSHPRTGAITYEQYF
few	TRBV12-3/TRBV12-4	TRBD2	TRBJ2-5	TGTGCCAGCAGTTTATCAGCGGGGGGCCAAGAGACCCAGTACTTC	CASSLSAGGQETQYF
many	TRBV5-4	NA	TRBJ2-7	TGTGCCAGCAGCTTGGCTGGGGGACCCTCCTACGAGCAGTACTTC	CASSLAGGPSYEQYF
few	TRBV15	NA	TRBJ2-7	TGTGCCACCATCAGAGTAAAAGCTGGAGCTGTATACGAGCAGTACTTC	CATIRVKAGAVYEQYF
many	TRBV5-6	TRBD1	TRBJ2-5	TGTGCCAGCAGTGCAGGGGGCTTGGAGACCCAGTACTTC	CASSAGGLETQYF
many	TRBV5-1	NA	TRBJ1-2	TGCGCCAGCAGCTTGTTCGAAAGCCCTCGCCCGGGTGGCTACACCTTC	CASSLFESPRPGGYTF
NA	TRBV5-1	TRBD2	TRBJ2-7	TGCGCCAGCAGCTCACTAGCGGGAGTGGACTACGAGCAGTACTTC	CASSSLAGVDYEQYF
NA	TRBV6-2/TRBV6-3	TRBD1	TRBJ1-2	TGTGCCAACAGACACACAGGGGGCTCAAATGGCCACACCTTC	CANRHTGGSNGHTF
many	TRBV6-1	NA	TRBJ1-1	TGTGCCAGCAGGGAGGGGAACACTGAAGCTTTCTTT	CASREGNTEAFF
few	TRBV11-2	NA	TRBJ1-2	TGTGCCAGCAGCCCTGAGAGGTATGGCTACACCTTC	CASSPERYGYTF
many	TRBV25-1	NA	TRBJ1-1	TGTGCCAGCAGTGAGACGGGAAAGGGTAACACTGAAGCTTTCTTT	CASSETGKGNTEAFF
many	TRBV3-1	NA	TRBJ1-1	TGTGCCAGCAGCCAAGATGAGCGGGAAGCTTTCTTT	CASSQDEREAFF
many	TRBV7-8	NA	TRBJ2-3	TGTGCCAGCAGCTTCACGGCCAGAGCCTTCAGAGCAGATACGCAGTATTTT	CASSFTARAFRADTQYF
many	TRBV4-3	NA	TRBJ2-3	TGCGCCAGCAGCCCGGATGGGGCCCCCGCAGATACGCAGTATTTT	CASSPDGAPADTQYF
medium-sized	TRBV30	TRBD1	TRBJ1-2	TGTGCCTGGAGTTCCGCAGGGGGCGGCTATGGCTACACCTTC	CAWSSAGGGYGYTF
many	TRBV5-6	NA	TRBJ1-3	TGTGCCAGCAGCTACAGGGCTCCCTCCTCTGGAAACACCATATATTTT	CASSYRAPSSGNTIYF
many	TRBV6-1	NA	TRBJ2-2	TGTGCCAGCAGTTCACACCGGGGCCAAGGGACCGGGGAGCTGTTTTTT	CASSSHRGQGTGELFF
many	TRBV2	NA	TRBJ2-5	TGTGCCAGCTTGCGACAGCTAGAGACCCAGTACTTC	CASLRQLETQYF
many	TRBV4-3	TRBD1	TRBJ2-3	TGCGCCAGCAGCTCACAAGACAGGGGACTCACAGATACGCAGTATTTT	CASSSQDRGLTDTQYF
many	TRBV27	TRBD2	TRBJ2-7	TGTGCCAGCAGTCGTGGGACTAGCGGTGTCTCCTACGAGCAGTACTTC	CASSRGTSGVSYEQYF